This T cell receptor (beta chain) was found in a study of blood T cell repertoires in COVID-19. For the study at large: From T cells, B-cell-depleted T cells, or PBMCs came the material, which was cDNA or gDNA.

Clones were sequenced by immunoSEQ multiplex PCR, and TCRdb holds only the in-frame ones, with some missing. Here the sample spans under 300,000 clones, more than 75% being singletons. V gave up 1 base and J gave up 4 bases; unmatched junction bases: 2. This CDR3 contains 17 residues. Germline assignment: CDR1 SEHNR and CDR2 FQNEAQ (reference sequence). The age range of participants was about 18 to 95 years, with residence in approximately 25 US areas. Sequenced material: PBMCs or T cells enriched from blood (not recorded which). The sequence was collected from a woman aged 60-75 years in a cohort exposed to, infected with or recovered from COVID-19 (not recorded which). J is TRBJ2-1 and V is TRBV7-9; 15 bases line up with TRBD2. The CDR3: CASSLGGTSGRYNEQFF. The CDR3 region has the DNA TGTGCCAGCAGCTTAGGGGGGACTAGCGGGAGGTACAATGAGCAGTTCTTC.